Presented here are 25 T cell receptor beta chains from one specimen sequenced in a study of cytomegalovirus exposure and HLA in healthy donors. Using immunoSEQ multiplex PCR, the repertoire was profiled, and TCRdb retains in-frame clones only, with some absent. Of 110,000 or so clones in the sample, 95% were seen once. The material sequenced was PBMCs. The source of these receptors is a woman aged 18-30 years in good health and CMV-seronegative.

J is TRBJ2-2 and V is TRBV18; TRBD1 aligns across 9 bases. CDR1 is KGHSH and CDR2 is LQKENI in the germline V gene. After removal of 6 bases from V and 8 bases from J, the junction contained 10 bases not matched to a gene. The CDR3 runs to 15 residues. The CDR3 DNA reads TGTGCCAGCTCTCCGGGACAGGGATCCGGAGGGGAGCTGTTTTTT. Protein: CASSPGQGSGGELFF. Drawing the rest from reference TRBV18 and TRBJ2-2, the complete variable domain is NAGVMQNPRHLVRRRGQEARLRCSPMKGHSHVYWYRQLPEEGLKFMVYLQKENIIDESGMPKERFSAEFPKEGPSILRIQQVVRGDSAAYFCASSPGQGSGGELFFGEGSRLTVL.

CDR3 coding DNA: TGTGCCAGCAGCGTAGAAATCAGGGGGACTCGCGGCTACACCTTC. Protein product: CASSVEIRGTRGYTF. V gene TRBV9 combines with J gene TRBJ1-2; 7 nucleotides match TRBD1. Germline loops: CDR1 SGDLS, CDR2 YYNGEE. This CDR3 spans 15 amino acids. Germline trimming cut 0 bases from V and 8 bases from J; bases unmatched to any gene: 10. Complete variable domain (other parts from reference TRBV9 and TRBJ1-2): DSGVTQTPKHLITATGQRVTLRCSPRSGDLSVYWYQQSLDQGLQFLIQYYNGEERAKGNILERFSAQQFPDLHSELNLSSLELGDSALYFCASSVEIRGTRGYTFGSGTRLTVV.

The rearrangement links TRBV6-5 to TRBJ1-2; TRBD1 matches at 7 bases. The germline gives CDR1 MNHEY, CDR2 SVGAGI. V shed 5 bases, J shed 4 bases, and the junction held 10 bases outside the gene matches. This CDR3 is built from 15 residues. CDR3 amino acids: CASSLMPGTVYGYTF. The CDR3 region has the DNA TGTGCCAGCAGTCTCATGCCCGGGACAGTCTATGGCTACACCTTC.

V and J are TRBV6-5 and TRBJ1-1; 8 bases are a match to TRBD1. Unmatched junction bases numbered 8, after V lost 0 bases and J lost 5 bases. The germline CDR1 and CDR2 sequences are MNHEY and SVGAGI. The length of the CDR3 is 16 residues. The CDR3 DNA reads TGTGCCAGCAGTTACTCAAGGACAGGGAGGAGAACTGAAGCTTTCTTT. Translation: CASSYSRTGRRTEAFF.

This clone was seen only once. The chain combines TRBV19 with TRBJ1-5, with TRBD1 as a possible D gene (6 bases). Germline CDR1 is LNHDA and CDR2 is SQIVND (reference sequence). The CDR3 runs to 17 residues. V was cut by 7 bases and J by 0 bases, with 19 bases left in between. The DNA of the CDR3 is TGTGCCAGTACCAACAGGGTGGGAAAATATAGCAATCAGCCCCAGCATTTT. Translation: CASTNRVGKYSNQPQHF. The variable domain in full, with the rest retrieved from reference TRBV19 and TRBJ1-5, is DGGITQSPKYLFRKEGQNVTLSCEQNLNHDAMYWYRQDPGQGLRLIYYSQIVNDFQKGDIAEGYSVSREKKESFPLTVTSAQKNPTAFYLCASTNRVGKYSNQPQHFGDGTRLSIL.

The V call is TRBV29-1, the J call TRBJ2-1; 14 positions match TRBD2. Germline V gene lookup returns CDR1 SQVTM and CDR2 ANQGSEA. This CDR3 spans 14 amino acids. After removal of 0 bases from V and 10 bases from J, the junction contained 2 bases not matched to a gene. Here the CDR3 reads CSVEDRLAGGEQFF. CDR3 DNA sequence: TGCAGCGTTGAAGATCGACTAGCGGGGGGGGAGCAGTTCTTC.

The rearrangement joins TRBV5-1 to TRBJ2-3, with D possibly TRBD2 on 6 matching bases. CDR1 is SGHRS, CDR2 YFSETQ, per germline. The V end was cut by 1 base, the J end by 4 bases, with 10 bases between. The CDR3 loop spans 14 amino acids. In nucleotides, the CDR3 is TGCGCCAGCAGCTTGCGACTAGGGGCAGATACGCAGTATTTT. It translates to CASSLRLGADTQYF.

This chain joins TRBV2 and TRBJ2-5; 8 bases map to TRBD2. CDR1 and CDR2 (germline): SNHLY, FYNNEI. Trimming took 6 bases from V and 5 from J; bases not matched to a gene: 11. The CDR3 covers 15 residues. The DNA for the CDR3 is TGTGCCAGCAGCGACCATGGACTAGCTAGGGAGACCCAGTACTTC. Its translation: CASSDHGLARETQYF.

The chain joins TRBV28 to TRBJ2-3; 9 bases map to TRBD2. Trimming took 4 bases from V and 4 from J; bases not matched to a gene: 6. Germline loops: CDR1 MDHEN, CDR2 SYDVKM. This CDR3 is 15 amino acids long. This CDR3 is CASSSAGGPADTQYF. Here the CDR3 DNA reads TGTGCCAGCAGTTCGGCGGGGGGGCCCGCAGATACGCAGTATTTT. Full variable domain (remainder filled in from reference TRBV28 and TRBJ2-3): DVKVTQSSRYLVKRTGEKVFLECVQDMDHENMFWYRQDPGLGLRLIYFSYDVKMKEKGDIPEGYSVSREKKERFSLILESASTNQTSMYLCASSSAGGPADTQYFGPGTRLTVL.

The chain employs TRBV4-2 and TRBJ2-2; unclear D gene. V was shortened by 1 base and J by 1 base, with 7 bases between the two germline ends. The CDR3 totals 15 residues. In germline, CDR1 is LGHNA, CDR2 YNFKEQ. The CDR3 nucleotides are TGTGCCAGCAGCCAAGGTCCCTTGAACACCGGGGAGCTGTTTTTT. It specifies CASSQGPLNTGELFF.

V is TRBV2 and J is TRBJ2-1; D ambiguous. With 7 bases removed from V and 9 bases from J, the gap between germline ends came to 7 bases. This CDR3 is 10 amino acids long. Germline V gives CDR1 SNHLY, CDR2 FYNNEI. CDR3 protein: CASMESEQFF. Here the CDR3 DNA reads TGTGCCAGCATGGAGAGTGAGCAGTTCTTC.

This sequence joins TRBV4-3 and TRBJ2-1, with a possible D match to TRBD2 (7 bases). The CDR3 has 16 amino acids. Trimming took 0 bases from V and 7 from J, leaving 16 bases between them. Germline V gene lookup returns CDR1 LGHNA and CDR2 YSLEER. CDR3 amino acids: CASSQDLGGGVNEQFF. The CDR3 nucleotides are TGCGCCAGCAGCCAAGATCTGGGGGGGGGCGTTAATGAGCAGTTCTTC.

The chain has TRBV10-2 and TRBJ1-2, with no clear D. V lost 4 bases, J lost 4 bases, and 16 bases lay in between. The V gene's germline CDR1 is WSHSY and CDR2 SAAADI. This CDR3 is 15 amino acids long. CDR3 nucleotide sequence: TGCGCCAGCAGTGGCCGGGAGGCTCCGTCCTATGGCTACACCTTC. The encoded protein is CASSGREAPSYGYTF.

The table lists this clone with a few counts. The CDR3 sequence: CASSEFEDTQYF. The CDR3 bases are TGTGCCAGCAGTGAATTTGAGGATACGCAGTATTTT. This rearrangement joins TRBV25-1 to TRBJ2-3; no definite D call. Germline assignment: CDR1 MGHDK and CDR2 SYGVNS. The length of the CDR3 is 12 residues. Deletions cut 1 base from V and 6 bases from J, with 5 bases between. The whole variable domain, remainder taken from reference TRBV25-1 and TRBJ2-3, is EADIYQTPRYLVIGTGKKITLECSQTMGHDKMYWYQQDPGMELHLIHYSYGVNSTEKGDLSSESTVSRIRTEHFPLTLESARPSHTSQYLCASSEFEDTQYFGPGTRLTVL.

J is TRBJ1-4 and V is TRBV6-1; no clear D. Looked up from germline, CDR1 is MNHNS and CDR2 is SASEGT. Trimming removed 7 bases from V and 2 bases from J, with 11 bases in between. The CDR3 extends over 14 amino acids. The CDR3 nucleotides are TGTGCCAGCAAACGGGAAAGGACTAATGAAAAACTGTTTTTT. Protein product: CASKRERTNEKLFF.

This clone has just one count. The chain joins TRBV7-2 to TRBJ2-7; a weak D match, TRBD2 (5 bases). V lost 5 bases to trimming and J lost 3 bases, with 5 bases between them. Germline V lookup: CDR1 SGHTA, CDR2 FQGNSA. CDR3 length equals 11 residues. The CDR3 spells CASSDYYEQYF. The CDR3 DNA reads TGTGCCAGCAGCGACTACTACGAGCAGTACTTC.

The chain couples TRBV5-6 to TRBJ1-1; D unclear. CDR3 length equals 13 residues. Between the trimmed V and J ends, which lost 9 bases and 1 base, there was a span of 13 bases. The V gene's germline CDR1 is SGHDT and CDR2 YYEEEE. This CDR3 is CAITNRENTEAFF. The DNA for the CDR3 is TGTGCCATTACAAACCGGGAGAACACTGAAGCTTTCTTT.

The chain combines TRBV7-9 with TRBJ2-7, with a weak D call TRBD2 (6 bases). Trimming stripped 4 bases from V and 0 bases from J, with 7 bases between. The germline V gene encodes CDR1 SEHNR and CDR2 FQNEAQ (reference sequence). The CDR3 sequence is 13 residues long. CDR3 nucleotide sequence: TGTGCCAGCAGCTGGGGAGGCTCCTACGAGCAGTACTTC. Translating it yields CASSWGGSYEQYF.

V gene TRBV18 combines with J gene TRBJ1-1; D remains unclear. The length of the CDR3 is 12 residues. Germline loops: CDR1 KGHSH, CDR2 LQKENI. With 3 bases removed from V and 11 bases from J, the gap between germline ends came to 13 bases. The chain's CDR3 is CASSPEGPWAFF. CDR3 nucleotides: TGTGCCAGCTCACCGGAGGGCCCTTGGGCTTTCTTT.

The chain employs TRBV7-9 and TRBJ1-3; no reliable D call. The CDR3 spans 15 residues. Trimming removed 3 bases from V and 0 bases from J, with 9 bases in between. The germline CDR1 and CDR2 sequences are SEHNR and FQNEAQ (reference sequence). This chain's CDR3 is CASSFGELSGNTIYF. For the CDR3, the DNA is TGTGCCAGCAGCTTTGGAGAACTCTCTGGAAACACCATATATTTT.

J is TRBJ2-1 and V is TRBV7-2; 7 bases agree with TRBD2. The junction had 4 bases not matched to a gene; V was cut back by 1 base and J by 4 bases. The germline CDR1 and CDR2 sequences are SGHTA and FQGNSA. The length of the CDR3 is 15 residues. The CDR3, as DNA: TGTGCCAGCAGCTTAGTTGGGGGGGATTACAATGAGCAGTTCTTC. This codes for CASSLVGGDYNEQFF. Filled out from reference TRBV7-2 and TRBJ2-1, the complete variable domain reads GAGVSQSPSNKVTEKGKDVELRCDPISGHTALYWYRQSLGQGLEFLIYFQGNSAPDKSGLPSDRFSAERTGGSVSTLTIQRTQQEDSAVYLCASSLVGGDYNEQFFGPGTRLTVL.

CDR3 in DNA: TGTGCCAGCAGCTTAGCGCTACATACGCAGTATTTT. Protein sequence: CASSLALHTQYF. The V call is TRBV11-2, the J call TRBJ2-3, with D uncertain. This CDR3 has 12 residues. Germline V CDR1 and CDR2: SGHAT, FQNNGV. V was cut by 1 base and J by 7 bases, with 6 bases left in between.

V gene TRBV5-5 combines with J gene TRBJ2-7; 8 nucleotides line up with TRBD2. The junction had 13 bases not matched to a gene; V was cut back by 1 base and J by 7 bases. The CDR3 contains 16 residues. Germline V gives CDR1 SGHKS, CDR2 YYEKEE (reference sequence). CDR3 in amino acids: CASSLWAGGGIGEQYF. The CDR3 DNA reads as TGTGCCAGCAGCTTGTGGGCCGGCGGGGGGATAGGAGAGCAGTACTTC.

V usage is TRBV6-5 and J usage is TRBJ1-5; D may be TRBD1 (6 bases). Germline CDR1 and CDR2: MNHEY and SVGAGI. The CDR3 covers 14 residues. Trimming left V 6 bases short and J 3 bases short, with 12 bases between. CDR3 residues: CASSQTGLNQPQHF. The CDR3 nucleotides read TGTGCCAGCAGCCAAACAGGGCTCAATCAGCCCCAGCATTTT.

This clone was seen a single time. The genes are TRBV7-3 and TRBJ2-1; 9 positions agree with TRBD2. Germline loops: CDR1 SGHTA, CDR2 FQGTGA. This CDR3 comprises 15 residues. V shed 5 bases and J 10 bases; nucleotides not matched to a gene: 12. As DNA, the CDR3 is TGTGCCAGCAGCGCATCTAGCGGGGCTGCAGGGGAGCAGTTCTTC. Translation: CASSASSGAAGEQFF.